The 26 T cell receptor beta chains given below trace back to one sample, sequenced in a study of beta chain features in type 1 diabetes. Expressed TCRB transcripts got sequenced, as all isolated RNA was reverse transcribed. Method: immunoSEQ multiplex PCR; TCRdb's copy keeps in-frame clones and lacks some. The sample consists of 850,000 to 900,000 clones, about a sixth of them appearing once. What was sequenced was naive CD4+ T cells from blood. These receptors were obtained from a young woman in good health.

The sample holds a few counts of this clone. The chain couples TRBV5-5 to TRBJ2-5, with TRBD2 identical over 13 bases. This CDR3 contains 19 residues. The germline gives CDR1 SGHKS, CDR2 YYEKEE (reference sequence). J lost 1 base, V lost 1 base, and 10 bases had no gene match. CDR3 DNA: TGTGCCAGCAGCTTGAGGCTGGGACTAGCGGGACGTTCCCAAGAGACCCAGTACTTC. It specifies CASSLRLGLAGRSQETQYF.

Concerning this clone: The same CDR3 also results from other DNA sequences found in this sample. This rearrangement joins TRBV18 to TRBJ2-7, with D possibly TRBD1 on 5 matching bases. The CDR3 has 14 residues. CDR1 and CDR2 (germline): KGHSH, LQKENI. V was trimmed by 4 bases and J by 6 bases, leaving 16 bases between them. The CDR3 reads CASSLKLQGREQYF. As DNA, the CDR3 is TGTGCCAGCTCACTAAAGCTCCAGGGTCGCGAGCAGTACTTC.

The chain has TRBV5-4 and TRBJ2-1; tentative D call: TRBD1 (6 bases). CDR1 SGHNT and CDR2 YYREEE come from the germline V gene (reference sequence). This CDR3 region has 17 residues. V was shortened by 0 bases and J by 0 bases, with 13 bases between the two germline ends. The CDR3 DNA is TGTGCCAGCAGCTTGGACAGGGAGCCCCACTCCTACAATGAGCAGTTCTTC. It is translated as CASSLDREPHSYNEQFF.

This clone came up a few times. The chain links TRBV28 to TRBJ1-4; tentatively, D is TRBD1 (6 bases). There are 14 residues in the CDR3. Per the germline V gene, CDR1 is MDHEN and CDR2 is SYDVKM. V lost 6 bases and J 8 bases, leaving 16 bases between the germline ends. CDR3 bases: TGTGCCAGCAGCGAAGGGACACGTCCCGAAAAACTGTTTTTT. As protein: CASSEGTRPEKLFF.

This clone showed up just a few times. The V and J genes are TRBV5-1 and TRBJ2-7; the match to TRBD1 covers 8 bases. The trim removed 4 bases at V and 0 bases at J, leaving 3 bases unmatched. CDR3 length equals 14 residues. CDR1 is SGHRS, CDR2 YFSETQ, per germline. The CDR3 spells CASSVDRDSYEQYF. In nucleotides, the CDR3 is TGCGCCAGCAGCGTGGACAGGGACTCCTACGAGCAGTACTTC.

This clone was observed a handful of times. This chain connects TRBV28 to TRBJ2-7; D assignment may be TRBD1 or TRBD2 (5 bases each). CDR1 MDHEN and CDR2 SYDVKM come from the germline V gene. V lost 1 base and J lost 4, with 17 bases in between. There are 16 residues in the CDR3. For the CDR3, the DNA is TGTGCCAGCAGTTTATCCGGGACCGACGGAAATTACGAGCAGTACTTC. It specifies CASSLSGTDGNYEQYF. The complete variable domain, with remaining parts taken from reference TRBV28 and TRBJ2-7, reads DVKVTQSSRYLVKRTGEKVFLECVQDMDHENMFWYRQDPGLGLRLIYFSYDVKMKEKGDIPEGYSVSREKKERFSLILESASTNQTSMYLCASSLSGTDGNYEQYFGPGTRLTVT.

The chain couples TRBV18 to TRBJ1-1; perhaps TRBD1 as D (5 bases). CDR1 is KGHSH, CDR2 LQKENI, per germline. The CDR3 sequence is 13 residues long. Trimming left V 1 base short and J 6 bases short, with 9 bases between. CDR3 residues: CASSPQPGPEAFF. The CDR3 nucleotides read TGTGCCAGCTCACCACAACCGGGGCCTGAAGCTTTCTTT.

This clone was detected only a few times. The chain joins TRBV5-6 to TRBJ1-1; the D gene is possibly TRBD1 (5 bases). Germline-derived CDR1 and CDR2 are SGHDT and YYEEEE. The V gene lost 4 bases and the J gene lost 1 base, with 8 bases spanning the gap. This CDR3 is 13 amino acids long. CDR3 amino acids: CASSVTENTEAFF. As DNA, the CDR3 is TGTGCCAGCAGCGTGACAGAGAACACTGAAGCTTTCTTT. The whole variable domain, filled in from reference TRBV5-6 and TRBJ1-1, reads DAGVTQSPTHLIKTRGQQVTLRCSPKSGHDTVSWYQQALGQGPQFIFQYYEEEERQRGNFPDRFSGHQFPNYSSELNVNALLLGDSALYLCASSVTENTEAFFGQGTRLTVV.

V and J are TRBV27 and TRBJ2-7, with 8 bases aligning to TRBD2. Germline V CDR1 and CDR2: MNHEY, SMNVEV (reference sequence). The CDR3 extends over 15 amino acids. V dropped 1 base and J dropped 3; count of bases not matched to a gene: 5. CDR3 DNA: TGTGCCAGCAGTTTATACGGGAGGGCCAACTACGAGCAGTACTTC. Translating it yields CASSLYGRANYEQYF.

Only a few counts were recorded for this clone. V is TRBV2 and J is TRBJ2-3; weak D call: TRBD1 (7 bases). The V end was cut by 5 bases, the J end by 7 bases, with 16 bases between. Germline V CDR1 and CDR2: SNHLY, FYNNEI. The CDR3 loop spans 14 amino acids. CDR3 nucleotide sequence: TGTGCCAGCAGTAGACAGGGAGGATCTAATACGCAGTATTTT. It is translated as CASSRQGGSNTQYF.

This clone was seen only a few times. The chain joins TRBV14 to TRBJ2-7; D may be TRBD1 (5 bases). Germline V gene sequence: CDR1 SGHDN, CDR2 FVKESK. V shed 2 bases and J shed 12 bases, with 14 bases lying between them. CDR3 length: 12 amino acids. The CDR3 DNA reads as TGTGCCAGCAGCCAACACCAGGGAATTCCGTACTTC. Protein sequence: CASSQHQGIPYF.

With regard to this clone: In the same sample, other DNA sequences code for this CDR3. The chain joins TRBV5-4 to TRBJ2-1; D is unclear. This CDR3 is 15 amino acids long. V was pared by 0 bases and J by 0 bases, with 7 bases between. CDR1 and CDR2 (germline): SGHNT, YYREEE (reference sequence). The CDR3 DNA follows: TGTGCCAGCAGCTTGGATCAAAGCTCCTACAATGAGCAGTTCTTC. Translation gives CASSLDQSSYNEQFF.

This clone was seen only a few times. CDR3 protein: CASSERTAYEQYF. The CDR3 nucleotides are TGTGCCAGCAGTGAAAGGACAGCCTACGAGCAGTACTTC. The V and J genes are TRBV6-1 and TRBJ2-7; tentative D call: TRBD1 (6 bases). The CDR3 loop spans 13 amino acids. CDR1 and CDR2 from the germline V gene are MNHNS and SASEGT. The V and J ends lost 2 bases and 2 bases respectively, with 7 bases between them.

The CDR3, as DNA: TGTGCCAGCTCACCACGTCAGGGGCGCTACGAGCAGTACTTC. Its translation: CASSPRQGRYEQYF. This chain links TRBV18 with TRBJ2-7; TRBD1 is a possible D gene (6 bases). The CDR3 has 14 amino acids. Trimming cost V 1 base and J 3 bases, with 10 bases left between them. Germline lookup yields CDR1 KGHSH and CDR2 LQKENI.

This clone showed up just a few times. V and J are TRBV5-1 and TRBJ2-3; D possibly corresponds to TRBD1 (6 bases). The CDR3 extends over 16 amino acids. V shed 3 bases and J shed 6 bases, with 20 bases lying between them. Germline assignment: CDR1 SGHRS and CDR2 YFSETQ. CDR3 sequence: CASSWNLDSLTDTQYF. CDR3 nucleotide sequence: TGCGCCAGCAGCTGGAACTTGGACAGCTTAACGGATACGCAGTATTTT. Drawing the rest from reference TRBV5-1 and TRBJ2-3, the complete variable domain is KAGVTQTPRYLIKTRGQQVTLSCSPISGHRSVSWYQQTPGQGLQFLFEYFSETQRNKGNFPGRFSGRQFSNSRSEMNVSTLELGDSALYLCASSWNLDSLTDTQYFGPGTRLTVL.

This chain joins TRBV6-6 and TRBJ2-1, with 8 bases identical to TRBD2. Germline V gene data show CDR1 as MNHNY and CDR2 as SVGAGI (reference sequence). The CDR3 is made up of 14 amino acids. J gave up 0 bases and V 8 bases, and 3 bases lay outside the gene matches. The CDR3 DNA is TGTGCCAGCCAGCGGGGGAGCTCCTACAATGAGCAGTTCTTC. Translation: CASQRGSSYNEQFF.

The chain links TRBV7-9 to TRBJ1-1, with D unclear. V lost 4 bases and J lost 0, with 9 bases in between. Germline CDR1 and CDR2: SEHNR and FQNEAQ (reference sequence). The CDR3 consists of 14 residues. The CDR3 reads CASSSRGLNTEAFF. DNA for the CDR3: TGTGCCAGCAGCTCCCGGGGTTTGAACACTGAAGCTTTCTTT.

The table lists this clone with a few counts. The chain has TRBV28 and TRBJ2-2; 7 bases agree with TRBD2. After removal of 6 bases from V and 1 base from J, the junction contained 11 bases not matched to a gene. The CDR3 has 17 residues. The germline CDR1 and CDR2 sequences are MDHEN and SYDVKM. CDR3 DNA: TGTGCCAGCAGCCCAGGCTGGGCGGGGGAGAACACCGGGGAGCTGTTTTTT. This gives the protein CASSPGWAGENTGELFF. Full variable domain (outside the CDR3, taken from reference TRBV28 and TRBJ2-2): DVKVTQSSRYLVKRTGEKVFLECVQDMDHENMFWYRQDPGLGLRLIYFSYDVKMKEKGDIPEGYSVSREKKERFSLILESASTNQTSMYLCASSPGWAGENTGELFFGEGSRLTVL.

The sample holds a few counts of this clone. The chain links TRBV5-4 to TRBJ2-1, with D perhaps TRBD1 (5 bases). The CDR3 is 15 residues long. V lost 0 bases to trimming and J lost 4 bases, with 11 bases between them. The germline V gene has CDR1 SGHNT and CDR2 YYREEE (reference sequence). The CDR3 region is CASSLAQGTYNEQFF. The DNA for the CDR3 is TGTGCCAGCAGCTTGGCGCAGGGAACGTACAATGAGCAGTTCTTC.

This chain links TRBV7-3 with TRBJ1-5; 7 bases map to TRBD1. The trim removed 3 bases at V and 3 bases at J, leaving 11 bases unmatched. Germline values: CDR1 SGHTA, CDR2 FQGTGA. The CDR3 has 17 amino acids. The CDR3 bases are TGTGCCAGCAGCTTCCCACGCAACAGGGGAGTCAATCAGCCCCAGCATTTT. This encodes CASSFPRNRGVNQPQHF.

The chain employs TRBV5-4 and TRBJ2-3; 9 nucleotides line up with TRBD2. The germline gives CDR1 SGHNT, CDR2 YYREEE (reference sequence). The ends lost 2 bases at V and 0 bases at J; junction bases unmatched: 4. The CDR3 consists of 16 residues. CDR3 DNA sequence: TGTGCCAGCAGCTTAGGGACTAGCAGAAGCACAGATACGCAGTATTTT. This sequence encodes CASSLGTSRSTDTQYF.

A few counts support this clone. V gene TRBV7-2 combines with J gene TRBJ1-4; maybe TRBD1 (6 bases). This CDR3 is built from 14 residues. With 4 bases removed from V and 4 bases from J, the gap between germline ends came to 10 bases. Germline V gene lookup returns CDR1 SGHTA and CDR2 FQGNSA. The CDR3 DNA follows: TGTGCCAGCAGCTCGGGGGCCCATAATGAAAAACTGTTTTTT. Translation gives CASSSGAHNEKLFF.

CDR3 bases: TGTGCCAGCAGCTCCGCAGGGGACAGAAGCACAGATACGCAGTATTTT. Its protein product is CASSSAGDRSTDTQYF. V gene TRBV7-2 combines with J gene TRBJ2-3, with TRBD1 matching 7 bases. V trimming: 4 bases; J trimming: 0 bases; junction bases outside the gene matches: 7. This CDR3 is built from 16 residues. CDR1 is SGHTA and CDR2 is FQGNSA in the germline V gene.

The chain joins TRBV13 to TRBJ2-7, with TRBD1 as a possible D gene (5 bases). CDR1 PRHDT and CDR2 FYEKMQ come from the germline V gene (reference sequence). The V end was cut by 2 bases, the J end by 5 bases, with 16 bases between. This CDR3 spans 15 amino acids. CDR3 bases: TGTGCCAGCAGCTTACTCCAGGGAAATGCCCACGAGCAGTACTTC. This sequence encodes CASSLLQGNAHEQYF.

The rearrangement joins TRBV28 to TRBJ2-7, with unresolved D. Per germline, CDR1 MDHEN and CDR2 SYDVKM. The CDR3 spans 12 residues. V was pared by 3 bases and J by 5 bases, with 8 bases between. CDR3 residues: CASSFGFDEQYF. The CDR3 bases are TGTGCCAGCAGTTTCGGGTTTGACGAGCAGTACTTC.

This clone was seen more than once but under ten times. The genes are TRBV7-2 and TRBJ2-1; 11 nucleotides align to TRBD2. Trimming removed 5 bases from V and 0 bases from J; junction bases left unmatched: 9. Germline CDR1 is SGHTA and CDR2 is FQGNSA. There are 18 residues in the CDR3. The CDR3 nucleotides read TGTGCCAGCAGCCGACCTCGAACTAGCGGGAGCTCCTACAATGAGCAGTTCTTC. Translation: CASSRPRTSGSSYNEQFF.